The rows below give T cell receptor beta chains drawn from one sample of a study of graft-versus-host responses after intestinal transplantation. Data came from immunoSEQ multiplex PCR; TCRdb stores just in-frame clones and leaves some out. Of some 13,000 clones listed, 74% were seen once; the top ten hold over 7%. Sequences were derived from ileum tissue, sampled 16 days after intestinal transplant. Source of these receptors: a human patient who received an intestinal transplant, so some T cells may come from the graft donor. CDR3s include the opening cysteine and the closing phenylalanine or tryptophan. A D gene is named only where the DNA matches it firmly. Size values are once, few and many counts, or a class for expanded clones, and some rows have none.

>TRBV18|few|TRBD1|TRBJ1-3
TGTGCCAGCTCACTAAAGGACAGGGGGCTCTCTGGAAACACCATATATTTT
CASSLKDRGLSGNTIYF
>TRBV2|few|.|TRBJ2-7
TGTGCCAGCAGTGGGGACACCTACGAGCAGTACTTC
CASSGDTYEQYF
>TRBV6-5|.|.|TRBJ2-3
TGTGCCAGCAGTCCGACAAGCGGCACGCAGTATTTT
CASSPTSGTQYF
>TRBV7-9|few|.|TRBJ2-1
TGTGCCAGCAGCTTAGGTAGTTCCCCCTACAATGAGCAGTTCTTC
CASSLGSSPYNEQFF
>TRBV25-1|.|TRBD1|TRBJ2-6
TGTGCCAGCAGTGAAGGGCAGGGGGCTGAAGGGGCCAACGTCCTGACTTTC
CASSEGQGAEGANVLTF
>TRBV15|once|.|TRBJ1-1
TGTGCCACCAGTGCGGGAAGGGAACGAAACACTGAAGCTTTCTTT
CATSAGRERNTEAFF
>TRBV6-1|once|TRBD1|TRBJ1-3
TGTGCCAGCAGTGAAGGGACAGGTTTCTCTGGAAACACCATATATTTT
CASSEGTGFSGNTIYF
>TRBV27|.|.|TRBJ2-7
TGTGCCAGCGGACGGACAGTAAACTCCTACGAGCAGTACTTC
CASGRTVNSYEQYF
>TRBV4-1|few|.|TRBJ1-6
TGCGCCAGCAGTGCCGATACAGGTGTCGATAATTCACCCCTCCACTTT
CASSADTGVDNSPLHF
>TRBV7-3|.|TRBD1|TRBJ2-7
TGTGCCAGCGGGGGACAGACGCAGTACTTC
CASGGQTQYF
>TRBV4-1|.|.|TRBJ1-1
TGCGCCAGCGGAGAGGCTGGATGGGTCACTGAAGCTTTCTTT
CASGEAGWVTEAFF
>TRBV6-5|.|.|TRBJ2-7
TGTGCCAGCAGTCCGGCCGCGGGGACCTACGAGCAGTACTTC
CASSPAAGTYEQYF
>TRBV5-1|.|TRBD2|TRBJ2-3
TGCGCCAGCAGCCGACTAGCGGGAGGGGAGGATACGCAGTATTTT
CASSRLAGGEDTQYF
>TRBV7-2|.|TRBD2|TRBJ2-1
TGTGCCAGCAGCCGTGCTGGGGGGGACTACAATGAGCAGTTCTTC
CASSRAGGDYNEQFF
>TRBV28|.|TRBD2|TRBJ2-1
TGTGCCAGCAGTCCTACCGGGACTATCTACAATGAGCAGTTCTTC
CASSPTGTIYNEQFF
>TRBV19|.|.|TRBJ1-1
TGTGCCAGTACCTATTCGTCGAGTCTCTACACTGAAGCTTTCTTT
CASTYSSSLYTEAFF
>TRBV29-1|.|.|TRBJ1-2
TGCAGCGCCAGGGATTCCTATGGCTACACCTTC
CSARDSYGYTF
>TRBV7-2|.|.|TRBJ1-2
TGTGCCAGCAGCTTAGGAACACGGGTTGGCTACACCTTC
CASSLGTRVGYTF
>TRBV30|.|TRBD1|TRBJ1-2
TGTGCCTGGAGTGTGGGGACAGGGGATGGCTACACCTTC
CAWSVGTGDGYTF
>TRBV29-1|few|TRBD1|TRBJ1-2
TGCAGCGTTGACCGGGTGGGACAGCTTGCGGGCTACACCTTC
CSVDRVGQLAGYTF
>TRBV29-1|.|.|TRBJ1-2
TGCAGCGTTGCGACAGGATATAACTATGGCTACACCTTC
CSVATGYNYGYTF
>TRBV6-1|.|TRBD1|TRBJ2-7
TGTGCCAGCACCGGGACAGGGGACGAGCAGTACTTC
CASTGTGDEQYF
>TRBV18|few|.|TRBJ1-2
TGTGCCAGCTCACCAATCCTCAGGGAGGGAGCTAACTATGGCTACACCTTC
CASSPILREGANYGYTF
>TRBV28|.|TRBD1|TRBJ1-5
TGTGCCAGCAGTACTCTCAGGGGGTCAACTTATAGCAATCAGCCCCAGCATTTT
CASSTLRGSTYSNQPQHF
>TRBV2|.|TRBD2|TRBJ2-2
TGTGCCAGATCCTTGGGGACTAGACAGACCGGGGAGCTGTTTTTT
CARSLGTRQTGELFF
>TRBV4-3|few|.|TRBJ1-2
TGCGCCAGCAGCCAAGAGCCGGGACACTCCTATGGCTACACCTTC
CASSQEPGHSYGYTF
>TRBV30|.|.|TRBJ1-1
TGTGCCTGGAGTAGGACAGCGCCGAACACTGAAGCTTTCTTT
CAWSRTAPNTEAFF
>TRBV5-1|.|.|TRBJ2-3
TGCGCCAGCAGCGCGACCGAGACGACGGGAGATACGCAGTATTTT
CASSATETTGDTQYF
>TRBV27|.|.|TRBJ1-1
TGTGCCAGCAGTTATTCCCCGGGAGGGGGGACTGAAGCTTTCTTT
CASSYSPGGGTEAFF
>TRBV27|.|TRBD2|TRBJ2-7
TGTGCCAGCAGTTTAATAGGCCCAGCGGGACTCTACGAGCAGTACTTC
CASSLIGPAGLYEQYF
>TRBV19|few|TRBD2|TRBJ2-1
TGTGCCAGTAGTATAGTCCGCGGAACGGGACTAGCGGGGAGTAGCTCCTACAATGAGCAGTTCTTC
CASSIVRGTGLAGSSSYNEQFF
>TRBV5-1|.|TRBD1|TRBJ1-1
TGCGCCAGCAGCTTGGCAGGGGGCGACACTGAAGCTTTCTTT
CASSLAGGDTEAFF
>TRBV29-1|.|TRBD1|TRBJ2-7
TGCAGCGTTGATACAGGGGCCGAGCAGTACTTC
CSVDTGAEQYF
>TRBV4-3|.|.|TRBJ2-2
TGCGCCAGCAGTCCAAACACCGGGGAGCTGTTTTTT
CASSPNTGELFF
>TRBV13|.|TRBD1|TRBJ2-1
TGTGCCAGCAGCCATACAGGGGAAACCTACAATGAGCAGTTCTTC
CASSHTGETYNEQFF
>TRBV5-1|.|TRBD2|TRBJ2-1
TGCGCCAGCAGCTTGGAGGTCGCTAGCGGCAATGAGCAGTTCTTC
CASSLEVASGNEQFF
>TRBV19|.|.|TRBJ1-2
TGTGCCAGTAGTATCGACAGGAACTATGGCTACACCTTC
CASSIDRNYGYTF
>TRBV5-8|.|TRBD2|TRBJ2-7
TGTGCCAGCAGCTTGGCCGGGCCTCTAGCGGGACTCGGAGTTCTAACCGAGCAGTACTTC
CASSLAGPLAGLGVLTEQYF
>TRBV28|.|TRBD1|TRBJ1-5
TGTGCCAGCAGGTCTAGGGGGACAGGGCCCCAGCATTTT
CASRSRGTGPQHF
>TRBV30|.|.|TRBJ2-1
TGTGCCTGGACCCTCGGGGGATCCTCCTACAATGAGCAGTTCTTC
CAWTLGGSSYNEQFF
>TRBV12-5|.|.|TRBJ2-1
TGTGCTAATCGTATCTCCTACAATGAGCAGTTCTTC
CANRISYNEQFF
>TRBV28|few|.|TRBJ2-1
TGTGCCAGCAGTGTGCTGGGGGGCTACAATGAGCAGTTCTTC
CASSVLGGYNEQFF
>TRBV6-5|few|.|TRBJ1-1
TGTGCCAGCAGTAAACCAGGGTCCCCGCTTGAAGCTTTCTTT
CASSKPGSPLEAFF
>TRBV7-9|.|.|TRBJ1-2
TGTGCCAGCAGTCGTTTGGGGGCTGGCTACACCTTC
CASSRLGAGYTF
>TRBV7-9|few|.|TRBJ1-1
TGTGCCAGCAGCCAAGACATTTTGAACACTGAAGCTTTCTTT
CASSQDILNTEAFF
>TRBV13|.|TRBD1|TRBJ1-5
TGTGCCAGCAGCTCGGGGCCAGGGGGTCAGCCCCAGCATTTT
CASSSGPGGQPQHF
>TRBV13|.|TRBD1|TRBJ2-1
TGTGCCAGCAGCTTAGCCGGACAGGGTACCCTCAATGAGCAGTTCTTC
CASSLAGQGTLNEQFF
>TRBV7-9|.|.|TRBJ2-5
TGTGCCAGCAGCTTTCCGGAGACCCAGTACTTC
CASSFPETQYF
>TRBV6-1|few|.|TRBJ1-3
TGTGCCAGCGGTGCCGGCTCTGGAAACACCATATATTTT
CASGAGSGNTIYF